What follows are 28 T cell receptor beta chains derived from one specimen sequenced in a study of blood T cell repertoires in COVID-19 (TCRdb year 2020). To prepare the library, the immunoSEQ multiplex PCR assay was applied. The source is immuneACCESS, and TCRdb retained only in-frame sequences with V and J called. Part of the clones is not carried over; for the studies checked, unresolved V genes explain less than half of this, and the remainder is unexplained. Across this sample there are over 200,000 clones, with 70% to 90% seen only once. The top ten clones comprise more than 10% of the sample. Material: peripheral blood. The receptors derive from a woman aged 18-30 years who had recovered from COVID-19.

The chain uses TRBV13 and TRBJ2-5, with TRBD1 matching over 8 bases. With V trimmed by 0 bases and J by 2 bases, 2 bases remained unmatched. Germline CDR1 is PRHDT and CDR2 is FYEKMQ (reference sequence). The CDR3 runs to 15 residues. The CDR3 region has the DNA TGTGCCAGCAGCTTAGGTGGGACAGGACAAGAGACCCAGTACTTC. As protein: CASSLGGTGQETQYF.

The chain joins TRBV29-1 to TRBJ1-5; TRBD1 matches 7 bases. The CDR3 contains 13 residues. Germline V CDR1 and CDR2: SQVTM, ANQGSEA. V shed 7 bases and J 3 bases; nucleotides not matched to a gene: 6. The CDR3 coding sequence is TGCAGCGCTACAGACAGGGTCAATCAGCCCCAGCATTTT. Amino acids: CSATDRVNQPQHF.

V gene TRBV18 combines with J gene TRBJ1-4; D might be TRBD1 (6 bases). CDR1 is KGHSH and CDR2 is LQKENI in the germline V gene. The CDR3 is 16 amino acids. The germline V and J ends were trimmed by 4 bases and 6 bases, with 18 bases remaining between them. CDR3 DNA: TGTGCCAGCTCACGTCGAAGGGGCGAGGGGGATGAAAAACTGTTTTTT. Its protein is CASSRRRGEGDEKLFF.

The genes are TRBV19 and TRBJ2-2, with D maybe TRBD2 (5 bases). Deletions cut 4 bases from V and 4 bases from J, with 10 bases between. The CDR3 runs 14 residues. Germline V lookup: CDR1 LNHDA, CDR2 SQIVND (reference sequence). The CDR3, as DNA: TGTGCCAGTAGTACCATCCGGGGCACCGGGGAGCTGTTTTTT. This codes for CASSTIRGTGELFF.

The chain is built from TRBV5-1 and TRBJ1-1; possibly TRBD1 for D (5 bases). The length of the CDR3 is 14 residues. V lost 0 bases and J 5 bases, leaving 11 bases between the germline ends. Per germline, CDR1 SGHRS and CDR2 YFSETQ. The CDR3 spells CASSLVGGGTEAFF. CDR3 sequence (DNA): TGCGCCAGCAGCTTGGTTGGGGGAGGAACTGAAGCTTTCTTT. Together with reference TRBV5-1 and TRBJ1-1, the CDR3 gives the full variable domain: KAGVTQTPRYLIKTRGQQVTLSCSPISGHRSVSWYQQTPGQGLQFLFEYFSETQRNKGNFPGRFSGRQFSNSRSEMNVSTLELGDSALYLCASSLVGGGTEAFFGQGTRLTVV.

J is TRBJ2-7 and V is TRBV4-1; 10 bases fit TRBD1. The CDR3 consists of 15 residues. The germline CDR1 and CDR2 sequences are MGHRA and YSYEKL. Unmatched junction bases numbered 4, after V lost 1 base and J lost 4 bases. The CDR3: CASSQVGQGKYEQYF. In nucleotides, the CDR3 is TGCGCCAGCAGCCAAGTGGGACAGGGGAAGTACGAGCAGTACTTC.

The rearrangement joins TRBV6-6 to TRBJ2-7; D gene unclear. With 3 bases removed from V and 1 base from J, the gap between germline ends came to 7 bases. Germline V gene sequence: CDR1 MNHNY, CDR2 SVGAGI (reference sequence). The CDR3 is 13 residues long. CDR3 amino acids: CASSYLRSYEQYF. The CDR3 coding sequence is TGTGCCAGCAGTTATTTGAGGTCCTACGAGCAGTACTTC.

The V and J genes are TRBV3-1 (or the pseudogene TRBV3-2) and TRBJ1-2; 7 bases are shared with TRBD1. Trimming took 10 bases from V and 3 from J; bases not matched to a gene: 5. Per germline, CDR1 LGHDT and CDR2 YNNKEL (reference sequence). This CDR3 is 12 amino acids long. The CDR3 loop is CATQGGDYGYTF. In DNA, the CDR3 is TGTGCCACCCAGGGGGGCGACTATGGCTACACCTTC.

The V call is TRBV11-1, the J call TRBJ2-7; TRBD1 agrees at 7 bases. The CDR3 length is 14 residues. Germline loops: CDR1 SGHAT, CDR2 FQDESV (reference sequence). With 5 bases clipped from V and 2 bases from J, the junction kept 6 bases outside the gene matches. CDR3 in amino acids: CASSEYRGAYEQYF. CDR3 sequence (DNA): TGTGCCAGCAGCGAATACAGGGGCGCCTACGAGCAGTACTTC.

The chain carries TRBV7-9 and TRBJ2-7; D call uncertain. The CDR3 contains 16 residues. Germline assignment: CDR1 SEHNR and CDR2 FQNEAQ (reference sequence). Trimming shortened V by 5 bases and J by 2 bases, and 19 bases separated the two germline ends. For the CDR3, the DNA is TGTGCCAGCAGCCCCCGTAGCACGCTCACTCCCTACGAGCAGTACTTC. It translates to CASSPRSTLTPYEQYF.

The chain combines TRBV27 with TRBJ2-7; 9 bases are shared with TRBD1. Germline loops: CDR1 MNHEY, CDR2 SMNVEV (reference sequence). CDR3 length: 16 residues. Trimming removed 9 bases from V and 4 bases from J; junction bases left unmatched: 16. The CDR3 here is CARPPRDRENIYEQYF. The CDR3 nucleotides read TGTGCCAGACCACCCCGGGACAGGGAGAACATTTACGAGCAGTACTTC.

The chain employs TRBV6-5 and TRBJ1-1; 8 bases map to TRBD1. The CDR3 consists of 16 residues. V lost 1 base, J lost 2 bases, and 6 bases stayed unmatched. Germline lookup yields CDR1 MNHEY and CDR2 SVGAGI. CDR3 in amino acids: CASSYWSGQGNTEAFF. As DNA, the CDR3 is TGTGCCAGCAGTTACTGGTCAGGACAGGGTAACACTGAAGCTTTCTTT.

This clone was counted a single time. The CDR3 sequence: CASSLLPGAGYTF. Written as DNA, the CDR3 is TGTGCCAGCAGCTTACTTCCTGGGGCAGGCTACACCTTC. The V gene is TRBV7-2, the J gene TRBJ1-2, with a possible D match to TRBD1 (5 bases). The CDR3 contains 13 residues. V dropped 2 bases and J dropped 8 bases, with 12 bases sitting between them. In germline, CDR1 is SGHTA, CDR2 FQGNSA.

The chain has TRBV6-2 or TRBV6-3 and TRBJ2-2; possibly TRBD1 for D (6 bases). The germline gives CDR1 MNHEY, CDR2 SVGEGT. The CDR3 runs 17 residues. Trimming pared 3 bases from V and 0 bases from J, leaving 14 bases between. The chain's CDR3 is CASSYLGDNANTGELFF. DNA for the CDR3: TGTGCCAGCAGTTATCTGGGGGACAACGCGAACACCGGGGAGCTGTTTTTT.

The genes are TRBV6-5 and TRBJ1-2; 9 positions match TRBD1. This CDR3 spans 15 amino acids. J gave up 8 bases and V 1 base, and 8 bases lay outside the gene matches. The V gene's germline CDR1 is MNHEY and CDR2 SVGAGI. The CDR3 loop is CASSYFDGTGYGYTF. The CDR3 bases are TGTGCCAGCAGTTACTTTGACGGGACAGGGTACGGCTACACCTTC.

This CDR3 is CATSDPSATNEKLFF. The CDR3 DNA reads as TGTGCCACCAGTGACCCCAGTGCAACTAATGAAAAACTGTTTTTT. The chain employs TRBV24-1 and TRBJ1-4; D ambiguous. Trimming took off 4 bases at V and 0 bases at J, with 8 bases between the two ends. The CDR3 is 15 amino acids. Germline CDR1 is KGHDR and CDR2 is SFDVKD.

The chain employs TRBV5-1 and TRBJ2-7, with TRBD1 as a possible D gene (6 bases). This CDR3 has 17 residues. From germline, CDR1 is SGHRS and CDR2 YFSETQ. Trimming removed 1 base at V and 0 bases at J, with 17 bases between. The CDR3 here is CASSLSPGHTSSYEQYF. DNA of the CDR3: TGCGCCAGCAGCTTGAGCCCGGGACACACGAGCTCCTACGAGCAGTACTTC.

The V and J genes are TRBV19 and TRBJ2-5, with D perhaps TRBD1 (6 bases). With 9 bases removed from V and 4 bases from J, the gap between germline ends came to 24 bases. In germline, CDR1 is LNHDA, CDR2 SQIVND (reference sequence). The CDR3 is 16 amino acids. The DNA for the CDR3 is TGTGCCAGCTCACCCCCCGGGGCAGGGGAAGCAGAGACCCAGTACTTC. This translates into CASSPPGAGEAETQYF. The full variable domain, completed using reference TRBV19 and TRBJ2-5, is DGGITQSPKYLFRKEGQNVTLSCEQNLNHDAMYWYRQDPGQGLRLIYYSQIVNDFQKGDIAEGYSVSREKKESFPLTVTSAQKNPTAFYLCASSPPGAGEAETQYFGPGTRLLVL.

The chain links TRBV6-5 to TRBJ2-1, with a weak D call TRBD2 (6 bases). Trimming left V 7 bases short and J 8 bases short, with 18 bases between. CDR3 length: 14 residues. The germline gives CDR1 MNHEY, CDR2 SVGAGI. The CDR3 DNA sequence: TGTGCCAGCACCTTCGGGCGGGAAGGGGATGAGCAGTTCTTC. Its protein is CASTFGREGDEQFF.

The chain combines TRBV5-8 with TRBJ2-1; tentative D call: TRBD1 (5 bases). V dropped 2 bases and J dropped 2 bases, with 17 bases sitting between them. This CDR3 region has 17 residues. Germline CDR1 is SGHTS and CDR2 is YDEGEE. As DNA, the CDR3 is TGTGCCAGCAGCTTCCCGGCCGACAGTCTAGCCTACAATGAGCAGTTCTTC. Residues: CASSFPADSLAYNEQFF.

The chain joins TRBV5-1 to TRBJ1-2; TRBD1 matches 12 bases. J lost 6 bases, V lost 7 bases, and 7 bases had no gene match. The CDR3 consists of 14 residues. Per germline, CDR1 SGHRS and CDR2 YFSETQ. CDR3 DNA: TGCGCCAGCGCCACAGGGACAGGGGGCGATGGCTACACCTTC. Translating it yields CASATGTGGDGYTF. The whole variable domain, remainder taken from reference TRBV5-1 and TRBJ1-2, is KAGVTQTPRYLIKTRGQQVTLSCSPISGHRSVSWYQQTPGQGLQFLFEYFSETQRNKGNFPGRFSGRQFSNSRSEMNVSTLELGDSALYLCASATGTGGDGYTFGSGTRLTVV.

The chain uses TRBV30 and TRBJ2-1, with 9 bases aligning to TRBD2. The ends lost 0 bases at V and 8 bases at J; junction bases unmatched: 8. The CDR3 loop spans 15 amino acids. Germline V CDR1 and CDR2: GTSNPN, SVGIG (reference sequence). CDR3 nucleotide sequence: TGTGCCTGGAGTGTGGGTAGCGGGAGTGTCTATGAGCAGTTCTTC. It translates to CAWSVGSGSVYEQFF.

This clone was seen once. The chain employs TRBV9 and TRBJ2-3; the D gene is possibly TRBD2 (6 bases). Germline V gene lookup returns CDR1 SGDLS and CDR2 YYNGEE. Between the trimmed V and J ends, which lost 0 bases and 3 bases, there was a span of 14 bases. This CDR3 contains 16 residues. CDR3 bases: TGTGCCAGCAGCGTAGAGAACGGGAGATGGACAGATACGCAGTATTTT. It specifies CASSVENGRWTDTQYF.

The CDR3 loop is CAISPGTSDEQYF. The CDR3 DNA reads as TGTGCCATCAGCCCCGGGACTAGCGACGAGCAGTACTTC. The chain uses TRBV10-3 and TRBJ2-7; 10 positions match TRBD2. The CDR3 length is 13 residues. After removal of 6 bases from V and 5 bases from J, the junction contained 4 bases not matched to a gene. The V gene's germline CDR1 is ENHRY and CDR2 SYGVKD.

A word on this clone: The junction differs from germline at one of its ends, possibly a read error. This sequence joins TRBV7-2 and TRBJ2-7; the D gene is possibly TRBD2 (7 bases). From germline, CDR1 is SGHTA and CDR2 FQGNSA. This CDR3 is 12 amino acids long. This CDR3 is CASSLNLLRGRW. CDR3 DNA: TGTGCCAGCAGCTTAAATTTATTGCGGGGGCGATGG.

This chain connects TRBV6-6 to TRBJ1-2; 7 nucleotides match TRBD1. CDR1 is MNHNY, CDR2 SVGAGI, per germline (reference sequence). The CDR3 covers 14 residues. V lost 6 bases, J lost 2 bases, and 6 bases stayed unmatched. The CDR3: CASRNRGLNYGYTF. CDR3 in DNA: TGTGCCAGCAGGAACAGGGGATTGAACTATGGCTACACCTTC.

The rearrangement uses TRBV25-1 and TRBJ2-7; 7 positions match TRBD1. The CDR3 sequence is 14 residues long. J lost 2 bases, V lost 1 base, and 2 bases had no gene match. Germline V gene lookup returns CDR1 MGHDK and CDR2 SYGVNS. CDR3 residues: CASSELGTAYEQYF. CDR3 in DNA: TGTGCCAGCAGTGAATTGGGGACAGCCTACGAGCAGTACTTC.

The chain employs TRBV7-2 and TRBJ2-5; 8 bases agree with TRBD1. CDR1 SGHTA and CDR2 FQGNSA come from the germline V gene. The CDR3 is 14 amino acids. Unmatched junction bases numbered 6, after V lost 5 bases and J lost 4 bases. The CDR3 sequence is CASSEQGVRETQYF. CDR3 nucleotide sequence: TGTGCCAGCAGCGAACAGGGGGTGCGAGAGACCCAGTACTTC.